These 12 T cell receptor beta chains share one sample of origin, sequenced in a study of blood T cell repertoires in COVID-19. Assay used: immunoSEQ multiplex PCR; TCRdb lists only in-frame clones, some missing. The table has more than 85,000 clones, around 84% seen once. The specimen sequenced was peripheral blood. Receptors were obtained from a human donor in a cohort sampled during active COVID-19.

The V gene is TRBV5-1, the J gene TRBJ2-2, with D unresolved. The ends were cut back, 0 bases at V and 0 bases at J, with 3 bases in the middle. CDR1 and CDR2 from the germline V gene are SGHRS and YFSETQ. There are 14 residues in the CDR3. Written as DNA, the CDR3 is TGCGCCAGCAGCTTGGGGCCGAACACCGGGGAGCTGTTTTTT. Protein: CASSLGPNTGELFF.

This chain joins TRBV3-1 (or the pseudogene TRBV3-2) and TRBJ2-2, with D perhaps TRBD1 (6 bases). Trimming took 0 bases from V and 5 from J, leaving 19 bases between them. Per germline, CDR1 LGHDT and CDR2 YNNKEL (reference sequence). The CDR3 has 18 amino acids. The CDR3 region has the DNA TGTGCCAGCAGCCAAGATCGCCGGCAGGGGTGGAAGACCGGGGAGCTGTTTTTT. Translation gives CASSQDRRQGWKTGELFF.

The chain couples TRBV2 to TRBJ2-1; perhaps TRBD1 as D (5 bases). The germline gives CDR1 SNHLY, CDR2 FYNNEI. V lost 4 bases, J lost 13 bases, and 20 bases lay in between. The CDR3 consists of 14 residues. The CDR3 loop reads CASSVGLQGVTQFF. The CDR3 DNA follows: TGTGCCAGCAGTGTAGGTCTTCAGGGCGTCACCCAGTTCTTC.

The J gene is TRBJ2-4, the V gene TRBV19; 9 nucleotides agree with TRBD1. V was clipped by 7 bases and J by 3 bases; unmatched bases: 7. CDR3 length: 15 amino acids. Per the germline V gene, CDR1 is LNHDA and CDR2 is SQIVND (reference sequence). The CDR3, as DNA: TGTGCCAGTATGGGGACAGGGCTGGACAAAAACATTCAGTACTTC. Translated, it gives CASMGTGLDKNIQYF.

The rearrangement uses TRBV2 and TRBJ2-5, with unresolved D. The germline V gene encodes CDR1 SNHLY and CDR2 FYNNEI. V was trimmed by 10 bases and J by 5 bases, leaving 20 bases between them. The CDR3 totals 14 residues. In nucleotides, the CDR3 is TGTGCCACCCGGGTGGAAACTTCATCGGAGACCCAGTACTTC. Its protein product is CATRVETSSETQYF.

This clone was detected a few times. J is TRBJ1-2 and V is TRBV10-3; D remains unclear. The CDR3 totals 13 residues. Looked up from germline, CDR1 is ENHRY and CDR2 is SYGVKD. Trimming pared 1 base from V and 8 bases from J, leaving 11 bases between. CDR3 region: CAISEFQAMGYTF. CDR3 in DNA: TGTGCCATCAGTGAGTTCCAGGCCATGGGCTACACCTTC.

The CDR3 reads CASSLGIRRSGNTIYF. DNA for the CDR3: TGTGCCAGCAGCCTCGGGATTCGGCGGTCTGGAAACACCATATATTTT. This chain links TRBV7-9 with TRBJ1-3; D uncertain. CDR1 is SEHNR and CDR2 is FQNEAQ in the germline V gene (reference sequence). This CDR3 has 16 residues. V was clipped by 5 bases and J by 1 base, with 15 bases between them.

This chain links TRBV7-3 with TRBJ2-3, with D perhaps TRBD2 (6 bases). Trimming removed 5 bases from V and 1 base from J, with 13 bases in between. Germline V gene lookup returns CDR1 SGHTA and CDR2 FQGTGA. This CDR3 contains 15 residues. This CDR3 reads CASSPGDLGTDTQYF. The CDR3 nucleotides read TGTGCCAGCAGCCCGGGGGACCTTGGCACAGATACGCAGTATTTT.

This clone was seen more than once but under ten times. This sequence joins TRBV30 and TRBJ1-5; D is unclear. The length of the CDR3 is 13 residues. V gave up 0 bases and J gave up 7 bases, with 10 bases separating them. Germline V gene data show CDR1 as GTSNPN and CDR2 as SVGIG (reference sequence). This chain's CDR3 is CAWSVRGGQPQHF. CDR3 nucleotides: TGTGCCTGGAGTGTACGGGGAGGGCAGCCCCAGCATTTT.

The chain joins TRBV18 to TRBJ1-1; perhaps TRBD1 as D (6 bases). The CDR3 is made up of 14 amino acids. Trimming cost V 4 bases and J 0 bases, with 9 bases left between them. Germline loops: CDR1 KGHSH, CDR2 LQKENI. For the CDR3, the DNA is TGTGCCAGCTCACAACAGGGATTGAACACTGAAGCTTTCTTT. Protein: CASSQQGLNTEAFF.

The chain couples TRBV24-1 to TRBJ1-2; 9 bases map to TRBD1. CDR1 and CDR2 (germline): KGHDR, SFDVKD. Germline trimming cut 4 bases from V and 4 bases from J; bases unmatched to any gene: 0. The CDR3 runs 13 residues. This CDR3 is CATSEGQGYGYTF. The CDR3 coding sequence is TGTGCCACCAGTGAGGGACAGGGCTATGGCTACACCTTC.

The chain is built from TRBV4-1 and TRBJ2-7, with TRBD2 identical over 9 bases. Germline-derived CDR1 and CDR2 are MGHRA and YSYEKL. This CDR3 has 16 amino acids. V was pared by 2 bases and J by 4 bases, with 9 bases of the junction left unmatched. CDR3 protein: CASSQPLAGEAYEQYF. As DNA, the CDR3 is TGCGCCAGCAGCCAACCGTTAGCGGGGGAGGCGTACGAGCAGTACTTC.